The next 32 T cell receptor beta chains were all read from a single sample in a study of blood T cell repertoires in COVID-19. The data were produced by immunoSEQ multiplex PCR, yet TCRdb's version contains in-frame clones alone and is incomplete. The sample records some 360,000 clones, about 89% being singletons. The sequenced material came from peripheral blood. These receptors originate from an older woman with COVID-19, enrolled during active disease.

This rearrangement joins TRBV7-3 to TRBJ2-1; 7 bases agree with TRBD2. J gave up 9 bases and V 3 bases, and 5 bases lay outside the gene matches. The CDR3 consists of 13 residues. Looked up from germline, CDR1 is SGHTA and CDR2 is FQGTGA. The CDR3 spells CASSFERGFEQFF. CDR3 nucleotide sequence: TGTGCCAGCAGCTTCGAGCGGGGCTTTGAGCAGTTCTTC.

The chain joins TRBV6-5 to TRBJ1-5; TRBD1 matches 8 bases. This CDR3 region has 14 residues. In germline, CDR1 is MNHEY, CDR2 SVGAGI. Losses at the gene ends were 6 bases for V and 2 bases for J; bases not matched to a gene: 3. The CDR3 loop reads CASRQGQGNQPQHF. In DNA form, the CDR3 reads TGTGCCAGCAGACAGGGACAGGGCAATCAGCCCCAGCATTTT.

The chain combines TRBV19 with TRBJ1-1; D is perhaps TRBD1 (6 bases). V lost 6 bases, J lost 4 bases, and 30 bases lay in between. CDR1 and CDR2 from the germline V gene are LNHDA and SQIVND (reference sequence). CDR3 size: 19 residues. The CDR3 bases are TGTGCCAGTAGCAGAAATTTGGGGAGTGTTGGGGGAGGGGGCACTGAAGCTTTCTTT. Its protein product is CASSRNLGSVGGGGTEAFF.

The V call is TRBV7-2, the J call TRBJ1-2, with 8 positions matching TRBD1. Germline assignment: CDR1 SGHTA and CDR2 FQGNSA. Trimming removed 7 bases from V and 8 bases from J; junction bases left unmatched: 12. This CDR3 is built from 14 residues. CDR3 sequence (DNA): TGTGCCAGCAAACCGCTCGGGACAGGCAGGGGCTACACCTTC. It yields the protein CASKPLGTGRGYTF.

The V call is TRBV28, the J call TRBJ2-1, with 9 bases that match TRBD1. This CDR3 comprises 20 residues. The V segment lost 2 bases and the J segment 0 bases; nucleotides outside the gene matches: 14. CDR1 MDHEN and CDR2 SYDVKM come from the germline V gene. The CDR3 DNA reads TGTGCCAGCAGTTTACGACAGGGGGTCTCCTTAAAGAGCTCCTACAATGAGCAGTTCTTC. Its translation: CASSLRQGVSLKSSYNEQFF.

V and J are TRBV28 and TRBJ2-7, with D perhaps TRBD2 (7 bases). This CDR3 spans 15 amino acids. Trimming took 6 bases from V and 2 from J, leaving 17 bases between them. The germline V gene has CDR1 MDHEN and CDR2 SYDVKM. In DNA form, the CDR3 reads TGTGCCAGCAGGACGGGGGCGGGGGTAGCCTACGAGCAGTACTTC. This codes for CASRTGAGVAYEQYF.

The chain is built from TRBV5-6 and TRBJ1-6; the match to TRBD1 covers 9 bases. There are 14 residues in the CDR3. Germline V gene lookup returns CDR1 SGHDT and CDR2 YYEEEE. V shed 4 bases, J shed 9 bases, and the junction held 5 bases outside the gene matches. The CDR3 sequence is CASSLGQGVSPLHF. The CDR3 DNA follows: TGTGCCAGCAGCCTGGGACAGGGCGTTTCACCCCTCCACTTT.

V gene TRBV7-8 combines with J gene TRBJ2-7; possible D gene TRBD2, 7 bases. Deletions cut 1 base from V and 6 bases from J, with 13 bases between. This CDR3 spans 14 amino acids. Germline V gives CDR1 SGHVS, CDR2 FQNEAQ. CDR3 sequence: CASSLGGGGIEQYF. The CDR3 nucleotides read TGTGCCAGCAGCTTAGGGGGGGGCGGGATCGAGCAGTACTTC.

The chain links TRBV6-6 to TRBJ2-7; D might be TRBD1 (5 bases). V lost 0 bases to trimming and J lost 5 bases, with 8 bases between them. Per the germline V gene, CDR1 is MNHNY and CDR2 is SVGAGI (reference sequence). The CDR3 sequence is 13 residues long. The CDR3 loop is CASSYSGQNEQYF. In DNA form, the CDR3 reads TGTGCCAGCAGTTACTCGGGGCAGAACGAGCAGTACTTC.

The V and J genes are TRBV28 and TRBJ1-5; a weak D match, TRBD1 (6 bases). V was shortened by 5 bases and J by 1 base, with 15 bases between the two germline ends. This CDR3 has 16 amino acids. Germline V CDR1 and CDR2: MDHEN, SYDVKM. The CDR3 protein is CASSRRTVRSNQPQHF. The CDR3 bases are TGTGCCAGCAGTCGGCGGACAGTCAGGAGCAATCAGCCCCAGCATTTT. The whole variable domain, remainder taken from reference TRBV28 and TRBJ1-5, is DVKVTQSSRYLVKRTGEKVFLECVQDMDHENMFWYRQDPGLGLRLIYFSYDVKMKEKGDIPEGYSVSREKKERFSLILESASTNQTSMYLCASSRRTVRSNQPQHFGDGTRLSIL.

The gene calls are TRBV7-3 and TRBJ2-5, with a weak D call TRBD1 (6 bases). Trimming left V 0 bases short and J 1 base short, with 9 bases between. The CDR3 extends over 15 amino acids. Germline V gene data show CDR1 as SGHTA and CDR2 as FQGTGA. The CDR3 protein is CASSLTGQRQETQYF. The CDR3 nucleotides are TGTGCCAGCAGCTTAACAGGACAGCGCCAAGAGACCCAGTACTTC.

This clone was seen a few times. The genes are TRBV25-1 and TRBJ1-1, with D unclear. CDR3 length: 14 residues. Trimming shortened V by 6 bases and J by 4 bases, and 15 bases separated the two germline ends. Germline CDR1 reads MGHDK; CDR2 reads SYGVNS. The CDR3 region has the DNA TGTGCCAGCAGGGGAGGGAACAAGGCCACTGAAGCTTTCTTT. Its translation: CASRGGNKATEAFF. The variable domain in full, completed from reference TRBV25-1 and TRBJ1-1, reads EADIYQTPRYLVIGTGKKITLECSQTMGHDKMYWYQQDPGMELHLIHYSYGVNSTEKGDLSSESTVSRIRTEHFPLTLESARPSHTSQYLCASRGGNKATEAFFGQGTRLTVV.

This clone was seen only once. The V call is TRBV6-2 or TRBV6-3, the J call TRBJ2-7; possibly TRBD2 for D (5 bases). Germline V gives CDR1 MNHEY, CDR2 SVGEGT. Trimming shortened V by 4 bases and J by 3 bases, and 7 bases separated the two germline ends. CDR3 length equals 12 residues. Here the CDR3 reads CASSSGVYEQYF. CDR3 in DNA: TGTGCCAGCAGTTCCGGGGTCTACGAGCAGTACTTC.

This rearrangement joins TRBV5-8 to TRBJ2-5; the D gene is possibly TRBD2 (6 bases). Germline-derived CDR1 and CDR2 are SGHTS and YDEGEE. This CDR3 region has 15 residues. V was shortened by 4 bases and J by 5 bases, with 18 bases between the two germline ends. CDR3 sequence reads: CASSPDGGRGETQYF. CDR3 nucleotide sequence: TGTGCCAGCAGCCCCGATGGAGGGCGCGGGGAGACCCAGTACTTC.

This chain links TRBV18 with TRBJ1-1, with unresolved D. With 6 bases removed from V and 1 base from J, the gap between germline ends came to 9 bases. Germline V gives CDR1 KGHSH, CDR2 LQKENI. This CDR3 spans 13 amino acids. Here the CDR3 DNA reads TGTGCCAGCTCTTCTAATGGGAACACTGAAGCTTTCTTT. It encodes CASSSNGNTEAFF.

This chain links TRBV19 with TRBJ1-1; tentative D call: TRBD1 (6 bases). From germline, CDR1 is LNHDA and CDR2 SQIVND (reference sequence). The germline V and J ends were trimmed by 7 bases and 4 bases, with 25 bases remaining between them. This CDR3 region has 17 residues. The CDR3 DNA is TGTGCCAGTAAAGGGACCAGCGGGGGGACACCGTCCACTGAAGCTTTCTTT. Its protein is CASKGTSGGTPSTEAFF.

As to this clone: This sample includes further DNA sequences coding for the same CDR3. The chain has TRBV18 and TRBJ1-1; 8 bases match TRBD1. This CDR3 has 15 amino acids. Germline trimming cut 3 bases from V and 2 bases from J; bases unmatched to any gene: 5. CDR1 and CDR2 from the germline V gene are KGHSH and LQKENI. The DNA of the CDR3 is TGTGCCAGCTCACCCGGACAGGGTGGAAACACTGAAGCTTTCTTT. Translation gives CASSPGQGGNTEAFF.

The CDR3 spells CASSFSGAETQYF. The CDR3 DNA is TGTGCCAGCAGCTTTAGCGGGGCAGAGACCCAGTACTTC. The chain recombines TRBV5-4 with TRBJ2-5, with 8 positions matching TRBD2. J lost 4 bases, V lost 2 bases, and 1 base had no gene match. This CDR3 is built from 13 residues. CDR1 is SGHNT, CDR2 YYREEE, per germline (reference sequence).

The chain links TRBV6-2 or TRBV6-3 to TRBJ2-4, with 8 bases that match TRBD1. V shed 5 bases, J shed 1 base, and the junction held 4 bases outside the gene matches. The germline V gene encodes CDR1 MNHEY and CDR2 SVGEGT. The CDR3 length is 15 residues. This CDR3 is CASSMTGEAKNIQYF. The DNA for the CDR3 is TGTGCCAGCAGTATGACAGGGGAGGCCAAAAACATTCAGTACTTC.

The J gene is TRBJ2-5, the V gene TRBV5-4; 10 positions agree with TRBD1. This CDR3 spans 15 amino acids. The V gene end was trimmed by 4 bases and the J gene end by 3 bases; junction bases not matched to a gene: 6. Germline V CDR1 and CDR2: SGHNT, YYREEE (reference sequence). CDR3 DNA sequence: TGTGCCAGCAGCCCCCGGGACAGGGGAAAAGAGACCCAGTACTTC. Protein product: CASSPRDRGKETQYF.

The rearrangement uses TRBV4-1 and TRBJ2-7, with a tentative D call TRBD1 (5 bases). V was cut by 0 bases and J by 3 bases, with 12 bases left in between. The CDR3 totals 15 residues. Germline CDR1 reads MGHRA; CDR2 reads YSYEKL. This CDR3 reads CASSQDQGPFYEQYF. The CDR3 bases are TGCGCCAGCAGCCAAGACCAGGGTCCCTTCTACGAGCAGTACTTC.

The chain links TRBV5-6 to TRBJ2-7; TRBD2 aligns across 8 bases. V lost 4 bases, J lost 7 bases, and 10 bases stayed unmatched. CDR1 and CDR2 from the germline V gene are SGHDT and YYEEEE. CDR3 length: 14 amino acids. CDR3 nucleotide sequence: TGTGCCAGCAGCCCGGCGGGACTAGAGAGGGAGCAGTACTTC. As protein: CASSPAGLEREQYF.

The gene calls are TRBV19 and TRBJ1-6; TRBD1 matches at 10 bases. The ends lost 8 bases at V and 4 bases at J; junction bases unmatched: 8. The CDR3 extends over 16 amino acids. Germline CDR1 LNHDA, CDR2 SQIVND (reference sequence). CDR3 DNA sequence: TGTGCCAGTTCCATCCGGGACAGGGGTTATAATTCACCCCTCCACTTT. Protein product: CASSIRDRGYNSPLHF.

This chain joins TRBV12-3 or TRBV12-4 and TRBJ1-5; D gene uncertain. Deletions cut 8 bases from V and 6 bases from J, with 5 bases between. This CDR3 is 10 amino acids long. The CDR3 region has the DNA TGTGCCAGCTTCTCTCAGCCCCAGCATTTT. This sequence encodes CASFSQPQHF.

The rearrangement links TRBV15 to TRBJ2-1; D may be TRBD1 (6 bases). The germline gives CDR1 LNHNV, CDR2 YYDKDF (reference sequence). V gave up 5 bases and J gave up 10 bases, with 12 bases separating them. CDR3 size: 12 residues. The CDR3 loop reads CATSPRGGEQFF. The CDR3 coding sequence is TGTGCCACCAGCCCCCGAGGGGGAGAGCAGTTCTTC.

V is TRBV4-1 and J is TRBJ1-1; D remains unclear. From germline, CDR1 is MGHRA and CDR2 YSYEKL. The V end lost 4 bases, the J end lost 6 bases, and 12 bases lay between the germline ends. The CDR3 length is 13 residues. The CDR3: CASSPLEGSEAFF. CDR3 bases: TGCGCCAGCAGCCCCCTAGAGGGTTCTGAAGCTTTCTTT.

This chain uses TRBV5-1 with TRBJ1-1; maybe TRBD1 (6 bases). The germline CDR1 and CDR2 sequences are SGHRS and YFSETQ. This CDR3 comprises 15 residues. V lost 0 bases and J 2 bases, leaving 11 bases between the germline ends. This chain's CDR3 is CASSLVGGVNTEAFF. DNA of the CDR3: TGCGCCAGCAGCTTGGTTGGGGGCGTCAACACTGAAGCTTTCTTT.

The chain carries TRBV3-1 (or the pseudogene TRBV3-2) and TRBJ2-1; 13 bases line up with TRBD2. V lost 5 bases to trimming and J lost 7 bases; unmatched junction nucleotides: 2. The V gene's germline CDR1 is LGHDT and CDR2 YNNKEL (reference sequence). This CDR3 has 14 residues. CDR3 sequence: CASSGLAGENEQFF. The CDR3 DNA sequence: TGTGCCAGCAGCGGACTAGCGGGGGAAAATGAGCAGTTCTTC.

V gene TRBV28 combines with J gene TRBJ1-5, with a tentative D call TRBD1 (6 bases). Germline V CDR1 and CDR2: MDHEN, SYDVKM. This CDR3 spans 16 amino acids. V dropped 2 bases and J dropped 6 bases, with 17 bases sitting between them. The chain's CDR3 is CASSLVRMGASQPQHF. In DNA, the CDR3 is TGTGCCAGCAGTTTAGTCCGTATGGGGGCAAGTCAGCCCCAGCATTTT.

V usage is TRBV7-3 and J usage is TRBJ1-2, with a possible D match to TRBD1 (6 bases). Trimming pared 5 bases from V and 5 bases from J, leaving 12 bases between. The CDR3 extends over 13 amino acids. CDR1 and CDR2 from the germline V gene are SGHTA and FQGTGA. CDR3 in amino acids: CASSPGQYYGYTF. The CDR3 region has the DNA TGTGCCAGCAGCCCCGGACAGTATTATGGCTACACCTTC.

J is TRBJ2-3 and V is TRBV5-1; a weak D match, TRBD2 (6 bases). Looked up from germline, CDR1 is SGHRS and CDR2 is YFSETQ. The CDR3 is 17 residues long. Trimming left V 0 bases short and J 4 bases short, with 18 bases between. The chain's CDR3 is CASSLETLAGRSDTQYF. CDR3 nucleotide sequence: TGCGCCAGCAGCTTGGAGACCCTTGCGGGGAGATCAGATACGCAGTATTTT.

The CDR3 nucleotides are TGCGCCAGCAGCCTGAACTCGGGAGGCTACACCTTC. Protein sequence: CASSLNSGGYTF. The chain is built from TRBV5-1 and TRBJ1-2, with unresolved D. This CDR3 spans 12 amino acids. V gave up 4 bases and J gave up 8 bases, with 12 bases separating them. Germline CDR1 and CDR2: SGHRS and YFSETQ.